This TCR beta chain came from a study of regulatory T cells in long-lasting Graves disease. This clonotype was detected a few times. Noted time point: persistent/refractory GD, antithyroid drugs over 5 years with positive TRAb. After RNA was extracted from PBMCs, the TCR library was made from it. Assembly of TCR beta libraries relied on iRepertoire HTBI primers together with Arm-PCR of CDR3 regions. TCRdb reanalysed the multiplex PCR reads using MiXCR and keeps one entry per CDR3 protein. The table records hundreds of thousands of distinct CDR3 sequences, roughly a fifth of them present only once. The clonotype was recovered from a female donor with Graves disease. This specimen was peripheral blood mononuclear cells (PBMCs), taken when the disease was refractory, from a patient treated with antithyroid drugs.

Here the CDR3 DNA reads TGTGCCAGCAGCTTAATGGGGGGAGGTAATTCACCCCTCCACTTT. Its translation is CASSLMGGGNSPLHF. The chain has TRBV7-2 and TRBJ1-6, with D maybe TRBD1 (5 bases). Per germline, CDR1 SGHTA and CDR2 FQGNSA. Deletions cut 2 bases from V and 6 bases from J, with 11 bases between. The CDR3 loop spans 15 amino acids.